The 31 T cell receptor beta chains below were found in one sample sequenced in a study of cytomegalovirus exposure and HLA in healthy donors. 60 Vbeta and 13 Jbeta primers were used in PCR. Libraries were prepared by immunoSEQ multiplex PCR; TCRdb keeps only in-frame clonotypes and omits some of them. The repertoire holds more than 70,000 clones, with 75% to 85% as singletons. Sequencing was done on a sample of PBMCs. The receptors stem from a middle-aged man in good health and CMV-seropositive.

V usage is TRBV19 and J usage is TRBJ1-2; D gene uncertain. The CDR3 runs 11 residues. Germline loops: CDR1 LNHDA, CDR2 SQIVND (reference sequence). Trimming shortened V by 9 bases and J by 7 bases, and 12 bases separated the two germline ends. Written as DNA, the CDR3 is TGTGCCAGCTGGGCGAATCCTGGCTACACCTTC. Translated: CASWANPGYTF.

This chain's CDR3 is CASSETGGAADTQYF. CDR3 DNA: TGTGCCAGCAGTGAAACGGGAGGAGCAGCAGATACGCAGTATTTT. The chain uses TRBV6-1 and TRBJ2-3, with 7 bases aligning to TRBD2. Per germline, CDR1 MNHNS and CDR2 SASEGT. J lost 4 bases, V lost 2 bases, and 6 bases had no gene match. The CDR3 loop spans 15 amino acids.

In this sample, this clone turned up once. The genes are TRBV2 and TRBJ2-3, with 7 nucleotides matching TRBD1. Germline loops: CDR1 SNHLY, CDR2 FYNNEI. V was clipped by 4 bases and J by 4 bases; unmatched bases: 2. This CDR3 has 13 amino acids. CDR3 coding DNA: TGTGCCAGCAGTGGACAGGGAGCAGATACGCAGTATTTT. Translation: CASSGQGADTQYF.

This clone was seen a handful of times. The V and J genes are TRBV19 and TRBJ2-1; TRBD1 is a possible D gene (5 bases). The CDR3 consists of 13 residues. In germline, CDR1 is LNHDA, CDR2 SQIVND (reference sequence). V dropped 6 bases and J dropped 10 bases, with 16 bases sitting between them. CDR3 loop: CASSDTPGSEQFF. The CDR3 DNA reads as TGTGCCAGTAGCGATACCCCAGGGTCCGAGCAGTTCTTC.

The V gene is TRBV30, the J gene TRBJ1-6; D is unclear. Germline CDR1 and CDR2: GTSNPN and SVGIG (reference sequence). The CDR3 has 15 residues. V was trimmed by 0 bases and J by 0 bases, leaving 6 bases between them. The chain's CDR3 is CAWSVLSSYNSPLHF. The CDR3 nucleotides are TGTGCCTGGAGTGTCTTGAGCTCCTATAATTCACCCCTCCACTTT. Full variable domain (missing parts from reference TRBV30 and TRBJ1-6): SQTIHQWPATLVQPVGSPLSLECTVEGTSNPNLYWYRQAAGRGLQLLFYSVGIGQISSEVPQNLSASRPQDRQFILSSKKLLLSDSGFYLCAWSVLSSYNSPLHFGNGTRLTVT.

The chain combines TRBV2 with TRBJ2-5; 8 nucleotides agree with TRBD1. The germline V gene encodes CDR1 SNHLY and CDR2 FYNNEI. V lost 6 bases to trimming and J lost 4 bases; unmatched junction nucleotides: 7. The CDR3 runs to 14 residues. This CDR3 reads CASSKGQEVETQYF. The CDR3 DNA follows: TGTGCCAGCAGCAAGGGACAGGAGGTAGAGACCCAGTACTTC.

V gene TRBV19 combines with J gene TRBJ2-4; 7 bases fit TRBD2. The J segment lost 0 bases and the V segment lost 0 bases, leaving 14 bases of the junction unmatched. There are 20 residues in the CDR3. CDR1 is LNHDA and CDR2 is SQIVND in the germline V gene (reference sequence). CDR3 loop: CASSIERGRGSPIAKNIQYF. The CDR3 DNA reads as TGTGCCAGTAGTATAGAAAGAGGGAGGGGTTCCCCTATAGCCAAAAACATTCAGTACTTC.

V is TRBV2 and J is TRBJ1-1; D remains unclear. The germline gives CDR1 SNHLY, CDR2 FYNNEI. This CDR3 has 12 residues. Trimming removed 5 bases at V and 3 bases at J, with 7 bases between. CDR3: CASSRRDTEAFF. The CDR3, as DNA: TGTGCCAGCAGTCGGCGGGACACTGAAGCTTTCTTT. Together with reference TRBV2 and TRBJ1-1, the CDR3 gives the full variable domain: EPEVTQTPSHQVTQMGQEVILRCVPISNHLYFYWYRQILGQKVEFLVSFYNNEISEKSEIFDDQFSVERPDGSNFTLKIRSTKLEDSAMYFCASSRRDTEAFFGQGTRLTVV.

The genes are TRBV5-4 and TRBJ1-6; unclear D gene. CDR1 and CDR2 (germline): SGHNT, YYREEE (reference sequence). There are 12 residues in the CDR3. V lost 1 base to trimming and J lost 10 bases, with 6 bases between them. The CDR3 region has the DNA TGTGCCAGCAGCTTGTTTGGCTCACCCCTCCACTTT. Its protein is CASSLFGSPLHF.

The rearrangement uses TRBV10-1 and TRBJ2-2; no firm D call. Germline CDR1 WNHNN, CDR2 SYGVQD (reference sequence). This CDR3 has 13 amino acids. V was clipped by 5 bases and J by 3 bases, with 7 bases between them. CDR3 sequence reads: CASSYQYTGELFF. The CDR3 DNA sequence: TGCGCCAGCAGTTACCAGTACACCGGGGAGCTGTTTTTT.

The V call is TRBV7-9, the J call TRBJ1-2, with 12 bases identical to TRBD1. J was trimmed by 8 bases and V by 5 bases; bases with no gene match: 9. There are 15 residues in the CDR3. CDR1 SEHNR and CDR2 FQNEAQ come from the germline V gene (reference sequence). CDR3 sequence: CASSTGTGGEGGYTF. DNA for the CDR3: TGTGCCAGCAGCACAGGGACAGGGGGCGAGGGGGGCTACACCTTC.

The V call is TRBV9, the J call TRBJ2-2, with D hard to call. The length of the CDR3 is 14 residues. V lost 4 bases, J lost 1 base, and 8 bases lay in between. Germline V lookup: CDR1 SGDLS, CDR2 YYNGEE. Here the CDR3 DNA reads TGTGCCAGCAGCACCAACATGAACACCGGGGAGCTGTTTTTT. Amino acids: CASSTNMNTGELFF. The full variable domain, in which reference TRBV9 and TRBJ2-2 provide the parts outside the CDR3, is DSGVTQTPKHLITATGQRVTLRCSPRSGDLSVYWYQQSLDQGLQFLIQYYNGEERAKGNILERFSAQQFPDLHSELNLSSLELGDSALYFCASSTNMNTGELFFGEGSRLTVL.

The chain uses TRBV7-6 and TRBJ1-3, with D unresolved. V lost 4 bases, J lost 4 bases, and 8 bases lay in between. Germline CDR1 SGHVS, CDR2 FNYEAQ. The CDR3 has 13 residues. The CDR3 spells CASSSGSGNTIYF. CDR3 nucleotides: TGTGCCAGCAGCTCGGGGTCCGGAAACACCATATATTTT.

The chain links TRBV6-1 to TRBJ2-7, with D perhaps TRBD1 (5 bases). Germline V CDR1 and CDR2: MNHNS, SASEGT. There are 12 residues in the CDR3. Between the trimmed V and J ends, which lost 8 bases and 3 bases, there was a span of 11 bases. The CDR3 is CASGGRDYEQYF. The CDR3 nucleotides read TGTGCCAGCGGTGGCAGGGACTACGAGCAGTACTTC.

This sequence joins TRBV7-2 and TRBJ2-3; 15 bases fit TRBD2. Trimming removed 1 base from V and 6 bases from J; junction bases left unmatched: 5. This CDR3 has 17 residues. Germline V gives CDR1 SGHTA, CDR2 FQGNSA. The CDR3 reads CASSLVQGLAGGDTQYF. The CDR3 DNA reads TGTGCCAGCAGCTTAGTTCAGGGACTAGCGGGAGGCGATACGCAGTATTTT.

The V gene is TRBV7-3, the J gene TRBJ2-1, with TRBD1 identical over 9 bases. CDR1 SGHTA and CDR2 FQGTGA come from the germline V gene. With 5 bases clipped from V and 10 bases from J, the junction kept 9 bases outside the gene matches. There are 14 residues in the CDR3. The CDR3 protein is CASSIRDRAGEQFF. The CDR3 DNA follows: TGTGCCAGCAGCATACGGGACAGGGCAGGAGAGCAGTTCTTC.

The chain uses TRBV10-3 and TRBJ2-3; D gene uncertain. The CDR3 sequence is 17 residues long. Germline V gene lookup returns CDR1 ENHRY and CDR2 SYGVKD. The V end lost 0 bases, the J end lost 1 base, and 14 bases lay between the germline ends. The CDR3 DNA reads TGTGCCATCAGTGAGTCGATGTCGGGTTCGCGCACAGATACGCAGTATTTT. Amino acids: CAISESMSGSRTDTQYF.

The V call is TRBV27, the J call TRBJ1-6, with 8 bases that match TRBD1. Germline CDR1 reads MNHEY; CDR2 reads SMNVEV (reference sequence). This CDR3 has 16 residues. J lost 11 bases, V lost 5 bases, and 14 bases had no gene match. The CDR3 reads CASSPRQGTGHPPLHF. The DNA of the CDR3 is TGTGCCAGCAGTCCCCGACAGGGGACCGGTCATCCACCCCTCCACTTT.

This chain links TRBV9 with TRBJ2-7; D is unclear. Per germline, CDR1 SGDLS and CDR2 YYNGEE. The CDR3 extends over 15 amino acids. Trimming removed 0 bases at V and 5 bases at J, with 15 bases between. The CDR3 spells CASSVDGRLNHEQYF. CDR3 sequence (DNA): TGTGCCAGCAGCGTAGACGGTAGACTCAACCACGAGCAGTACTTC.

V usage is TRBV15 and J usage is TRBJ2-3; D gene unclear. Germline V lookup: CDR1 LNHNV, CDR2 YYDKDF (reference sequence). The CDR3 sequence is 15 residues long. Trimming cost V 1 base and J 1 base, with 9 bases left between them. For the CDR3, the DNA is TGTGCCACCAGCAGAGCGTACCTAGGCACAGATACGCAGTATTTT. Its protein product is CATSRAYLGTDTQYF.

The chain combines TRBV20-1 with TRBJ1-2; no definite D call. CDR1 is DFQATT, CDR2 SNEGSKA, per germline (reference sequence). The V and J ends lost 3 bases and 7 bases respectively, with 9 bases between them. The CDR3 spans 11 residues. CDR3 region: CSASDGGGYTF. Written as DNA, the CDR3 is TGCAGTGCTAGTGATGGAGGTGGCTACACCTTC.

This clone was observed a few times. The gene calls are TRBV5-1 and TRBJ1-1; D remains unclear. This CDR3 is 12 amino acids long. V dropped 7 bases and J dropped 3 bases, with 10 bases sitting between them. Germline loops: CDR1 SGHRS, CDR2 YFSETQ. In nucleotides, the CDR3 is TGCGCCAGCGGCACCGACTACACTGAAGCTTTCTTT. It yields the protein CASGTDYTEAFF. Drawing the rest from reference TRBV5-1 and TRBJ1-1, the complete variable domain is KAGVTQTPRYLIKTRGQQVTLSCSPISGHRSVSWYQQTPGQGLQFLFEYFSETQRNKGNFPGRFSGRQFSNSRSEMNVSTLELGDSALYLCASGTDYTEAFFGQGTRLTVV.

On this clone itself: An end of the junction differs from the germline gene, which may be a read error. V usage is TRBV11-2 and J usage is TRBJ2-6; D may be TRBD1 (5 bases). Per the germline V gene, CDR1 is SGHAT and CDR2 is FQNNGV. This CDR3 contains 19 residues. The CDR3 loop is CASSLAHSFFSSGANGLTF. Here the CDR3 DNA reads TGTGCCAGCAGCTTAGCTCACAGTTTCTTCAGCTCTGGGGCCAACGGCCTGACTTTC.

As regards this clone: No DNA is shown, since the ends of the CDR3 on it are uncertain; the CDR3 is the one TCRdb lists. This chain connects TRBV27 to TRBJ2-5; TRBD2 is taken as the D call from the table, unchecked against the DNA. Per germline, CDR1 MNHEY and CDR2 SMNVEV (reference sequence). The CDR3 is 16 amino acids in total, end residues counted. CDR3 protein: CASSSSTSGNSYEQYF.

The chain combines TRBV15 with TRBJ2-1; maybe TRBD2 (7 bases). Per the germline V gene, CDR1 is LNHNV and CDR2 is YYDKDF (reference sequence). Deletions cut 3 bases from V and 3 bases from J, with 15 bases between. This CDR3 region has 16 residues. CDR3 amino acids: CATSRTLADSYNEQFF. Written as DNA, the CDR3 is TGTGCCACCAGCAGGACCCTAGCGGACAGCTACAATGAGCAGTTCTTC.

The V and J genes are TRBV2 and TRBJ2-5; 12 bases align to TRBD1. Germline CDR1 is SNHLY and CDR2 is FYNNEI. The CDR3 is made up of 14 amino acids. V lost 9 bases to trimming and J lost 6 bases; unmatched junction nucleotides: 8. The CDR3 nucleotides are TGTGCCAGTCCGAGAGGGACAGGGGGCCAGACCCAGTACTTC. Translating it yields CASPRGTGGQTQYF.

The V call is TRBV7-6, the J call TRBJ2-3; a weak D match, TRBD2 (5 bases). The germline V gene encodes CDR1 SGHVS and CDR2 FNYEAQ. V shed 3 bases and J shed 6 bases, with 13 bases lying between them. CDR3 length: 14 amino acids. The CDR3 nucleotides read TGTGCCAGCAGCTTGGGTGGGAGAAGGGATACGCAGTATTTT. It translates to CASSLGGRRDTQYF.

With regard to this clone: The junction does not match germline at one end; this may be a read error. The chain recombines TRBV7-2 with TRBJ2-5, with 9 bases aligning to TRBD2. Germline CDR1 reads SGHTA; CDR2 reads FQGNSA. This CDR3 has 13 residues. The CDR3 DNA follows: TGTGCCAGCAGCTTCAGACTAGCGGAGAGGCTCCACTTC. As protein: CASSFRLAERLHF.

The V call is TRBV18, the J call TRBJ2-1; D possibly corresponds to TRBD2 (5 bases). V lost 3 bases, J lost 0 bases, and 21 bases lay in between. The CDR3 is 19 residues long. Germline V CDR1 and CDR2: KGHSH, LQKENI. DNA for the CDR3: TGTGCCAGCTCACCCCCTCTAGGAGGAAGCAGGAGCTCCTACAATGAGCAGTTCTTC. Amino acid sequence: CASSPPLGGSRSSYNEQFF.

Turning to this clone: Germline and junction disagree at one end, which may indicate a read error. This chain uses TRBV5-1 with TRBJ2-6; 9 bases line up with TRBD1. The germline CDR1 and CDR2 sequences are SGHRS and YFSETQ. The CDR3 loop spans 17 amino acids. The CDR3 sequence is CASIQGASFTGANGLTF. CDR3 in DNA: TGCGCCAGCATACAGGGGGCTAGCTTTACTGGGGCCAACGGCCTGACTTTC.

V usage is TRBV5-1 and J usage is TRBJ2-2; TRBD2 might be the D (6 bases). V lost 5 bases, J lost 1 base, and 9 bases lay in between. In germline, CDR1 is SGHRS, CDR2 YFSETQ. CDR3 size: 14 residues. The CDR3 is CASRRGGNTGELFF. The CDR3 DNA reads TGCGCCAGCAGAAGGGGAGGGAACACCGGGGAGCTGTTTTTT.